The 10 T cell receptor beta chains presented below share a single source sample, sequenced in a study of OX40 agonist ivuxolimab in advanced cancers. The table came from immunoSEQ multiplex PCR; TCRdb's copy has only in-frame clones and leaves some out. The data contain approximately 15,000 clones, about four fifths of them seen just once; the ten biggest clones take up 9% to 15%. The starting material was CD4+ or CD8+ T cells sorted from blood, obtained in a trial of the OX40 agonist ivuxolimab. These receptors were taken from an adult with an advanced solid tumor such as melanoma, head and neck, liver or kidney cancer.

The chain employs TRBV5-1 and TRBJ2-3; maybe TRBD2 (6 bases). V lost 1 base to trimming and J lost 0 bases, with 9 bases between them. This CDR3 is 15 amino acids long. The germline CDR1 and CDR2 sequences are SGHRS and YFSETQ. This CDR3 reads CASSLWLASTDTQYF. The CDR3 DNA is TGCGCCAGCAGCTTGTGGCTAGCGAGCACAGATACGCAGTATTTT.

The chain couples TRBV10-3 to TRBJ1-2; 10 nucleotides agree with TRBD1. Germline V gene data show CDR1 as ENHRY and CDR2 as SYGVKD. With V trimmed by 0 bases and J by 8 bases, 3 bases remained unmatched. This CDR3 spans 14 amino acids. CDR3 in DNA: TGTGCCATCAGTGAGTCGGGGACAGGGGACGGCTACACCTTC. This sequence encodes CAISESGTGDGYTF.

V gene TRBV28 combines with J gene TRBJ1-5; 7 bases line up with TRBD1. The germline V gene has CDR1 MDHEN and CDR2 SYDVKM. Germline trimming cut 1 base from V and 5 bases from J; bases unmatched to any gene: 5. This CDR3 spans 15 amino acids. The CDR3 sequence is CASSLYRGSDQPQHF. CDR3 DNA: TGTGCCAGCAGTTTATACAGGGGATCGGATCAGCCCCAGCATTTT.

The chain is built from TRBV29-1 and TRBJ2-7, with D hard to call. Germline CDR1 is SQVTM and CDR2 is ANQGSEA. V was pared by 3 bases and J by 6 bases, with 12 bases between. The CDR3 length is 12 residues. In DNA, the CDR3 is TGCAGCGTTGATCTAGTATCGGGCGAGCAGTACTTC. This gives the protein CSVDLVSGEQYF.

V gene TRBV27 combines with J gene TRBJ2-3; 9 bases match TRBD2. Trimming removed 1 base from V and 6 bases from J; junction bases left unmatched: 8. This CDR3 has 16 residues. The V gene's germline CDR1 is MNHEY and CDR2 SMNVEV (reference sequence). The CDR3 here is CASSLWAGGRRDTQYF. CDR3 nucleotide sequence: TGTGCCAGCAGTTTATGGGCGGGAGGGCGGAGGGATACGCAGTATTTT.

This clone came up a few times. The chain has TRBV27 and TRBJ2-7, with TRBD1 matching 9 bases. V trimming: 5 bases; J trimming: 6 bases; junction bases outside the gene matches: 8. CDR1 is MNHEY, CDR2 SMNVEV, per germline (reference sequence). This CDR3 region has 14 residues. CDR3 sequence: CASSPGTGLIEQYF. CDR3 nucleotides: TGTGCCAGCAGTCCCGGGACAGGGCTTATCGAGCAGTACTTC.

This sequence joins TRBV4-2 and TRBJ2-7; 8 bases map to TRBD1. The CDR3 runs to 17 residues. Unmatched junction bases numbered 12, after V lost 4 bases and J lost 1 base. The germline V gene has CDR1 LGHNA and CDR2 YNFKEQ. In DNA form, the CDR3 reads TGTGCCAGCAGCCCGTGGACAGGGCCAGGGAGGTCCTACGAGCAGTACTTC. Translated, it gives CASSPWTGPGRSYEQYF.

V is TRBV21-1 and J is TRBJ2-7; the DNA was not compared with TRBD1, the D call given in the table. TRBV21-1 is a listed pseudogene. This CDR3 region has 15 residues. CDR3 nucleotides: TGTGCCAGCAGCTCACCGGGACAGCCCTTCTACGAGCAGTACTTC. Translating gives CASSSPGQPFYEQYF.

This clone was counted only a few times. This chain connects TRBV29-1 to TRBJ1-3, with no clear D. From germline, CDR1 is SQVTM and CDR2 ANQGSEA. This CDR3 is 12 amino acids long. The V end lost 5 bases, the J end lost 0 bases, and 5 bases lay between the germline ends. Here the CDR3 DNA reads TGCAGCGTTTCGTTCTCTGGAAACACCATATATTTT. Amino acid sequence: CSVSFSGNTIYF.

The chain carries TRBV4-1 and TRBJ1-4; D gene uncertain. The V and J ends lost 3 bases and 6 bases respectively, with 20 bases between them. This CDR3 has 17 amino acids. CDR1 and CDR2 (germline): MGHRA, YSYEKL. CDR3 DNA: TGCGCCAGCAGCCATCTACCGGACCCCCGAGGAGATGAAAAACTGTTTTTT. Protein product: CASSHLPDPRGDEKLFF.